These 9 T cell receptor beta chains share one sample of origin, sequenced in a study of shared clonotypes between healthy human individuals (dated by TCRdb to about 2020). To prepare the library, the immunoSEQ multiplex PCR assay was applied. TCRdb holds this immuneACCESS table with in-frame rearrangements only. Some clones are missing; in checked studies, unresolved V genes explain under half, and the rest has no known cause. A total of hundreds of thousands of clones appear in this sample, around 67% of them only once. The ten largest clones add up to about 1.7% of the sample. The sample was memory CD4+ T cells sorted from blood. The sample's cell subset or site label, decoded: CD45RA-negative fraction. The receptors come from a woman in her twenties or thirties in good health.

This chain connects TRBV6-1 to TRBJ1-5, with D perhaps TRBD1 (5 bases). This CDR3 contains 13 residues. Germline CDR1 is MNHNS and CDR2 is SASEGT. Trimming left V 2 bases short and J 6 bases short, with 8 bases between. The CDR3 loop reads CASSEWGVQPQHF. As DNA, the CDR3 is TGTGCCAGCAGTGAATGGGGCGTTCAGCCCCAGCATTTT.

This rearrangement joins TRBV11-2 to TRBJ2-5; tentatively, D is TRBD1 or TRBD2 (5 bases each). Germline values: CDR1 SGHAT, CDR2 FQNNGV. V was shortened by 1 base and J by 7 bases, with 16 bases between the two germline ends. CDR3 length equals 15 residues. The CDR3 region has the DNA TGTGCCAGCAGCTTAGGCCCCGGGACCCTAGGGACCCAGTACTTC. Translating it yields CASSLGPGTLGTQYF.

Notes on this clone: The same CDR3 also results from other DNA sequences found in this sample. The chain couples TRBV11-2 to TRBJ1-5, with D uncertain. This CDR3 comprises 14 residues. Germline lookup yields CDR1 SGHAT and CDR2 FQNNGV. V lost 0 bases, J lost 0 bases, and 3 bases lay in between. The CDR3 reads CASSLEGSNQPQHF. In DNA, the CDR3 is TGTGCCAGCAGCTTAGAGGGTAGCAATCAGCCCCAGCATTTT.

The CDR3 nucleotides read TGTGCCAGCAGTTTCATGAACACTGAAGCTTTCTTT. It encodes CASSFMNTEAFF. The chain combines TRBV28 with TRBJ1-1; D unresolved. This CDR3 is built from 12 residues. Trimming took off 3 bases at V and 0 bases at J, with 2 bases between the two ends. Germline V CDR1 and CDR2: MDHEN, SYDVKM.

This chain uses TRBV5-1 with TRBJ1-3, with D maybe TRBD1 (5 bases). The CDR3 loop spans 17 amino acids. Trimming removed 4 bases at V and 1 base at J, with 18 bases between. Germline V gene sequence: CDR1 SGHRS, CDR2 YFSETQ. CDR3 region: CASSQGSIRSSGNTIYF. CDR3 DNA: TGCGCCAGCAGCCAGGGTAGTATCCGGAGTTCTGGAAACACCATATATTTT.

This clone was seen only a few times. The chain couples TRBV27 to TRBJ1-2, with 11 bases lining up with TRBD1. Germline V gene data show CDR1 as MNHEY and CDR2 as SMNVEV (reference sequence). V lost 5 bases, J lost 4 bases, and 3 bases stayed unmatched. CDR3 length equals 14 residues. The CDR3 DNA follows: TGTGCCAGCAGTACGGGACAGGGGGTCTATGGCTACACCTTC. This sequence encodes CASSTGQGVYGYTF.

This clone appeared a single time. The junction does not match germline at one end; this may be a read error. The chain carries TRBV7-9 and TRBJ2-5, with 7 bases identical to TRBD1. The CDR3 has 14 amino acids. The germline gives CDR1 SEHNR, CDR2 FQNEAQ (reference sequence). DNA for the CDR3: TGTGCCAGCAACTTAGGGGGCAACCAAGAGACCCAGTACTTC. Translating it yields CASNLGGNQETQYF.

The gene calls are TRBV5-1 and TRBJ2-3, with 9 nucleotides matching TRBD1. Per germline, CDR1 SGHRS and CDR2 YFSETQ. This CDR3 has 15 amino acids. V was clipped by 4 bases and J by 2 bases; unmatched bases: 5. The CDR3 coding sequence is TGCGCCAGCAGCCTACAGGGGGCATACACAGATACGCAGTATTTT. Translated: CASSLQGAYTDTQYF.

On this clone: The identical CDR3 is also encoded by other nucleotide sequences in the sample. The CDR3 region is CASSGGGPSNQPQHF. The CDR3 region has the DNA TGTGCCAGCAGTGGTGGCGGTCCCTCCAATCAGCCCCAGCATTTT. This chain uses TRBV6-1 with TRBJ1-5, with D hard to call. Germline assignment: CDR1 MNHNS and CDR2 SASEGT. The ends were cut back, 4 bases at V and 3 bases at J, with 13 bases in the middle. This CDR3 contains 15 residues.